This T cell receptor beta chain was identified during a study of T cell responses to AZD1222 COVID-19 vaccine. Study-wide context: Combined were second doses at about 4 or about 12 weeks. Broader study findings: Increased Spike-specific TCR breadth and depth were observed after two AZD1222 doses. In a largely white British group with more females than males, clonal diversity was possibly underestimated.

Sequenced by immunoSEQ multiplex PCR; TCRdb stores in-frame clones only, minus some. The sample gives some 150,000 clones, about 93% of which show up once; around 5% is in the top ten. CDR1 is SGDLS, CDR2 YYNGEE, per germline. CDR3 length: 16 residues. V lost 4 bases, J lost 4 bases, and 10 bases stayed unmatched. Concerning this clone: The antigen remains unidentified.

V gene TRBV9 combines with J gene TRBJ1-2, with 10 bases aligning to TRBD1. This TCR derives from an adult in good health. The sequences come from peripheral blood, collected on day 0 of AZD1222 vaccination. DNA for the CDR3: TGTGCCAGCAGCATGGGGGAGGACAGGGGGTTCTATGGCTACACCTTC. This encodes CASSMGEDRGFYGYTF.